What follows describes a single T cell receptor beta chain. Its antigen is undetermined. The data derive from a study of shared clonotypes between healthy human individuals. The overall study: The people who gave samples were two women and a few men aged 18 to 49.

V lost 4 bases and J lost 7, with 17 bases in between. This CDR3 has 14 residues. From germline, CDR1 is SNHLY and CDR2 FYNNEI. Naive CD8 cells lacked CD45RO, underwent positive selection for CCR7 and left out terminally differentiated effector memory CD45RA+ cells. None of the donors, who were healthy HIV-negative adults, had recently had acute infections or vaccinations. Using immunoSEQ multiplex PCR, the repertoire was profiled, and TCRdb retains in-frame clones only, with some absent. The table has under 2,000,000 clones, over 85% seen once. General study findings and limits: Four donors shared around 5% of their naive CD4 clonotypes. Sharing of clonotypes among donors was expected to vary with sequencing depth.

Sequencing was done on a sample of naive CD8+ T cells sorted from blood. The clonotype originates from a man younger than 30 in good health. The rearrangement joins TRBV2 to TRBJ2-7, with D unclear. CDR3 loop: CASSGRSPVGEQYF. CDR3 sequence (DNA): TGTGCCAGCAGTGGGCGGTCCCCCGTAGGAGAGCAGTACTTC. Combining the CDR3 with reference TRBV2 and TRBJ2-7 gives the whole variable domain EPEVTQTPSHQVTQMGQEVILRCVPISNHLYFYWYRQILGQKVEFLVSFYNNEISEKSEIFDDQFSVERPDGSNFTLKIRSTKLEDSAMYFCASSGRSPVGEQYFGPGTRLTVT.